The clone carrying this TCR beta chain was observed many times. Time point reported: newly diagnosed GD, antithyroid drugs for less than 3 months. RNA from PBMCs was the source of the TCR library. Relying on iRepertoire HTBI primers and Arm-PCR of CDR3 regions, the team built TCR beta libraries. Each CDR3 protein is one row after TCRdb ran MiXCR on the multiplex PCR reads. The sample gives hundreds of thousands of distinct CDR3 sequences, 16% of which show up once; roughly 27% is in the top ten. CDR3 length: 14 residues. Trimming cost V 5 bases and J 5 bases, with 15 bases left between them. Germline V lookup: CDR1 SGHAT, CDR2 FQDESV (reference sequence). This sample was taken from a study of regulatory T cells in long-lasting Graves disease. The sample also formed part of further work on T cells in Graves' hyperthyroidism and ophthalmopathy. Turning to that study: Stable Graves' hyperthyroidism meant no ophthalmopathy progression within 18 months. Uncontrolled infections, other autoimmune diseases, pregnancy or lactation led to exclusion of patients. With the HTBI primer set, the TCR CDR3 went through a first round of RT-PCR.

The source of this sequence is a man between 40 and 49 years old with Graves disease. Source: peripheral blood mononuclear cells (PBMCs), taken at new diagnosis, from a patient treated with antithyroid drugs. J is TRBJ1-1 and V is TRBV11-1; a possible D gene is TRBD1 (6 bases). DNA of the CDR3: TGTGCCAGCAGCCTGGACAGCCCACGGACTGAAGCTTTCTTT. Amino acids: CASSLDSPRTEAFF.